These T cell receptor beta chains were read from a single sample in a study of shared clonotypes between healthy human individuals. Some clones are missing from TCRdb's copy, which holds only in-frame ones; the method was immunoSEQ multiplex PCR. Counted here are under 300,000 clones, approximately 65% occurring once; the ten biggest clones make up around 10%. Material: memory CD4+ T cells sorted from blood. The source of these receptors is a man under 40 in good health. Each CDR3 is given with its conserved first and last residue.

J | V | CDR3
TRBJ2-7 | TRBV11-2 | CASTRGGSSYEQYF
TRBJ2-3 | TRBV29-1 | CSVKDGSTDTQYF
TRBJ2-5 | TRBV4-1 | CASSQAPGGTETQYF
TRBJ1-2 | TRBV6-5 | CASSHGQNYGYTF
TRBJ2-7 | TRBV4-1 | CASSIRSENYEQYF
TRBJ1-5 | TRBV5-1 | CASSLPPKSNQPQHF
TRBJ1-2 | TRBV6-5 | CASSYGQPHTGYTF
TRBJ2-1 | TRBV9 | CASSVGGARLNNEQFF
TRBJ2-7 | TRBV6-5 | CASSEKLEQYF
TRBJ2-1 | TRBV10-1 | CASSVSGTSGRYEQFF
TRBJ2-1 | TRBV5-1 | CASSLDGRGYNEQFF
TRBJ1-2 | TRBV6-5 | CASSYIGGRGMDGYTF
TRBJ2-4 | TRBV19 | CASSIRSAKNIQYF
TRBJ2-7 | TRBV5-1 | CASSSAGTPYEQYF
TRBJ2-1 | TRBV28 | CASSLYPGNEQFF
TRBJ2-1 | TRBV29-1 | CSVEASGRSNEQFF
TRBJ2-3 | TRBV27 | CASSFTGLAGSDTQYF
TRBJ2-1 | TRBV5-1 | CASSLGDWYNEQFF
TRBJ2-7 | TRBV4-1 | CASSQERSGSGEQYF
TRBJ2-7 | TRBV2 | CASNPTGGSSAQYF
TRBJ2-6 | TRBV5-1 | CASSPSWGGANVLTF
TRBJ1-2 | TRBV20-1 | CSARDQPNYTF
TRBJ2-1 | TRBV7-9 | CASSLDYNEQFF
TRBJ2-3 | TRBV5-4 | CASSLGGEGGTDTQYF
TRBJ2-1 | TRBV5-6 | CASSARPGLAGGPNEQFF
TRBJ1-1 | TRBV7-2 | CASTLSRGDTEAFF
TRBJ1-2 | TRBV19 | CASSILANYGYTF
TRBJ1-1 | TRBV18 | CASSRTKVGDEAFF
TRBJ1-1 | TRBV5-5 | CASSFGVYGSEAFF
TRBJ1-3 | TRBV9 | CASSVGTGAGNTIYF
TRBJ1-2 | TRBV19 | CASRRTGTNYGYTF
TRBJ2-3 | TRBV9 | CASSVGGNTDTQYF
TRBJ2-7 | TRBV7-7 | CASSIDRDNEQYF
TRBJ1-2 | TRBV11-3 | CASSQDGYYGYTF
TRBJ2-6 | TRBV5-5 | CASSNPLGANVLTF
TRBJ2-5 | TRBV5-1 | CASSLAQQVETQYF
TRBJ1-5 | TRBV27 | CASSLSGGGNQPQHF
TRBJ2-7 | TRBV27 | CASWQASGRYEQYF
TRBJ2-7 | TRBV6-1 | CASSRQREGFYEQYF
TRBJ1-4 | TRBV5-4 | CASSPLGGPSSNEKLFF
TRBJ1-5 | TRBV6-6 | CASSYSRVVGYQPQHF
TRBJ2-1 | TRBV14 | CASSQVSLAGGPYNEQFF
TRBJ2-1 | TRBV11-2 | CASSLPLMEQFF
TRBJ2-7 | TRBV21-1 | CASSKLTSGRKLRYEQYF
TRBJ2-6 | TRBV2 | CASRGPSSGANVLTF
TRBJ1-2 | TRBV10-3 | CATSPGGVSYGYTF
TRBJ1-2 | TRBV7-2 | CASSDWDRPNYGYTF
TRBJ2-7 | TRBV6-1 | CASSVDVGYEQYF
TRBJ1-2 | TRBV13 | CASSIRDGSRSGYTF
TRBJ2-7 | TRBV29-1 | CSVAGLVGYEQYF
TRBJ2-7 | TRBV18 | CASRSDGYEQYF
TRBJ2-1 | TRBV6-5 | CASSLRGLNEQFF